These T cell receptor beta chains were read from a single sample in a study of cytomegalovirus exposure and HLA in healthy donors. Profiled with immunoSEQ multiplex PCR; TCRdb holds only in-frame clones, not every one. Of about 120,000 clones in the sample, 80% were seen once. Sequences were obtained from PBMCs. All receptors come from a man aged 30-40 years in good health and CMV-seronegative. The conserved cysteine and the conserved F or W are not part of the CDR3 here.

cdr3_aa,j_call,v_call
ASSESTTYGYT,TRBJ1-2,TRBV6-1
ASSLEGRAGGNSPLH,TRBJ1-6,TRBV5-1
ASRGQVNQPQH,TRBJ1-5,TRBV19
ASSFTGTGGYEQY,TRBJ2-7,TRBV28
ASSPDTTYEQY,TRBJ2-7,TRBV18
ASSAPLAGRSTDTQY,TRBJ2-3,TRBV9
ASSLAPGGELF,TRBJ1-4,TRBV7-7
ASSYGRLSYNEQF,TRBJ2-1,TRBV7-2
ASSIAPPGTWIPYGYT,TRBJ1-2,TRBV19
ASSEVTWGQEAF,TRBJ1-1,TRBV6-1
ASSPDRNYGYT,TRBJ1-2,TRBV7-2
ASSFFSDTFSSYNEQF,TRBJ2-1,TRBV5-6
ASSLGSGGREQY,TRBJ2-7,TRBV7-9
ASSPLGQGRGGANGLT,TRBJ2-6,TRBV11-2
ASSLNPPGQGIGELF,TRBJ2-2,TRBV7-6
ASSLSTDLTGELF,TRBJ2-2,TRBV5-1
ASSKGQPRTYSNQPQH,TRBJ1-5,TRBV21-1
ASSFGQAKGDEAF,TRBJ1-1,TRBV7-7
ASSQGIRGTSGPNEQF,TRBJ2-1,TRBV4-3
ASSIRGRQGITPLH,TRBJ1-6,TRBV19
ASSPGSTYEQY,TRBJ2-7,TRBV5-4
ASSYQGTYEQY,TRBJ2-7,TRBV27
ASSGLSVSYNEQF,TRBJ2-1,TRBV25-1
ASSYSSGTGGRMNEQF,TRBJ2-1,TRBV10-1
ASSAGTGVAKNIQY,TRBJ2-4,TRBV6-1
ASSIDQGAAGANVLT,TRBJ2-6,TRBV19
AREETGGRTDTQY,TRBJ2-3,TRBV2
ASYSAPPNTGELF,TRBJ2-2,TRBV5-1
ASSFGFGEGYEQY,TRBJ2-7,TRBV5-5
ASRTGADTQY,TRBJ2-3,TRBV28
ASSLTGTRNYNEQF,TRBJ2-1,TRBV28
ASASTGGSYNEQF,TRBJ2-1,TRBV5-1